Shown below are 16 T cell receptor beta chains from a single sample sequenced in a study of radiotherapy plus CTLA-4 blockade in lung cancer. The method was immunoSEQ multiplex PCR; TCRdb's version includes in-frame clones alone and lacks a portion of them. The table lists 40,000 to 50,000 clones, more than 60% of them singletons. The sequencing used peripheral blood, collected from a patient treated with radiotherapy plus ipilimumab. Receptors originate from a human donor with non-small cell lung cancer who had stable disease on radiotherapy plus ipilimumab.

The gene calls are TRBV5-4 and TRBJ2-1; no reliable D call. Germline V gene sequence: CDR1 SGHNT, CDR2 YYREEE (reference sequence). Trimming removed 4 bases from V and 8 bases from J, with 13 bases in between. The length of the CDR3 is 13 residues. The CDR3 DNA reads TGTGCCAGCAGCCCCGGGTCCAGCTATGAGCAGTTCTTC. Translated, it gives CASSPGSSYEQFF.

This clone was counted only a few times. V gene TRBV19 combines with J gene TRBJ1-1; 9 bases map to TRBD1. The junction had 5 bases not matched to a gene; V was cut back by 6 bases and J by 0 bases. The CDR3 sequence is 15 residues long. The V gene's germline CDR1 is LNHDA and CDR2 SQIVND (reference sequence). The CDR3: CASSDRGLLNTEAFF. CDR3 sequence (DNA): TGTGCCAGTAGCGACAGGGGGTTGTTGAACACTGAAGCTTTCTTT.

The gene calls are TRBV6-5 and TRBJ2-7; 7 nucleotides align to TRBD1. The V gene's germline CDR1 is MNHEY and CDR2 SVGAGI. The CDR3 contains 15 residues. V shed 6 bases, J shed 2 bases, and the junction held 10 bases outside the gene matches. CDR3 loop: CASRGVGQVAYEQYF. CDR3 nucleotide sequence: TGTGCCAGCAGGGGGGTAGGACAGGTAGCCTACGAGCAGTACTTC.

DNA for the CDR3: TGTGCCAGCAAAGATGCGGGGACCCAGTACTTC. Encoded protein: CASKDAGTQYF. This chain connects TRBV2 to TRBJ2-5; TRBD2 is a possible D gene (5 bases). In germline, CDR1 is SNHLY, CDR2 FYNNEI. The CDR3 is 11 residues long. Deletions cut 7 bases from V and 7 bases from J, with 10 bases between.

The chain employs TRBV7-3 and TRBJ2-5, with 8 bases matching TRBD2. CDR3 length equals 13 residues. The ends lost 5 bases at V and 5 bases at J; junction bases unmatched: 4. The germline CDR1 and CDR2 sequences are SGHTA and FQGTGA. The CDR3 bases are TGTGCCAGCAGCCGCGGCGGGGGGGAGACCCAGTACTTC. Translation gives CASSRGGGETQYF.

The chain joins TRBV19 to TRBJ1-2; TRBD1 agrees at 7 bases. This CDR3 contains 15 residues. Trimming removed 5 bases from V and 5 bases from J; junction bases left unmatched: 11. Germline assignment: CDR1 LNHDA and CDR2 SQIVND (reference sequence). The CDR3 DNA reads as TGTGCCAGTAGTGCTCTTGGAGGGGGCGCGTATGGCTACACCTTC. Amino acid sequence: CASSALGGGAYGYTF.

V and J are TRBV5-1 and TRBJ1-6; D is uncertain. Germline V gives CDR1 SGHRS, CDR2 YFSETQ. V was clipped by 3 bases and J by 11 bases, with 18 bases between them. This CDR3 is 15 amino acids long. CDR3 sequence reads: CASSSGGVNRTPLHF. The CDR3 DNA reads as TGCGCCAGCAGCTCTGGAGGAGTGAATAGGACACCCCTCCACTTT.

The rearrangement joins TRBV10-1 to TRBJ2-3; perhaps TRBD2 as D (6 bases). Germline V gene lookup returns CDR1 WNHNN and CDR2 SYGVQD (reference sequence). V lost 6 bases and J lost 1, with 17 bases in between. The CDR3 contains 16 residues. The CDR3 region is CASSTRRGSGTDTQYF. The DNA of the CDR3 is TGCGCCAGCAGCACGCGACGGGGGTCCGGCACAGATACGCAGTATTTT.

V gene TRBV5-4 combines with J gene TRBJ2-7, with D possibly being TRBD2 (7 bases). V was shortened by 0 bases and J by 7 bases, with 17 bases between the two germline ends. Germline CDR1 reads SGHNT; CDR2 reads YYREEE (reference sequence). The CDR3 consists of 15 residues. DNA for the CDR3: TGTGCCAGCAGCTTGGGCGGGGGCTCAATTTGGGAGCAGTACTTC. It specifies CASSLGGGSIWEQYF.

The rearrangement uses TRBV18 and TRBJ1-2; 9 positions agree with TRBD1. Germline loops: CDR1 KGHSH, CDR2 LQKENI. V trimming: 3 bases; J trimming: 4 bases; junction bases outside the gene matches: 6. The CDR3 is 15 residues long. CDR3 region: CASSPYGTGTYGYTF. CDR3 bases: TGTGCCAGCTCACCGTACGGGACAGGGACCTATGGCTACACCTTC.

The count of this clone is one. The rearrangement joins TRBV11-1 to TRBJ2-7; 11 bases align to TRBD1. V was clipped by 5 bases and J by 3 bases; unmatched bases: 12. Germline values: CDR1 SGHAT, CDR2 FQDESV (reference sequence). This CDR3 region has 17 residues. CDR3 sequence: CASSPWTGGAFGYEQYF. CDR3 bases: TGTGCCAGCAGCCCTTGGACAGGGGGCGCTTTCGGCTACGAGCAGTACTTC.

This chain connects TRBV5-6 to TRBJ1-1; D ambiguous. V lost 3 bases to trimming and J lost 9 bases, with 12 bases between them. The germline V gene encodes CDR1 SGHDT and CDR2 YYEEEE. CDR3 length equals 12 residues. The CDR3 DNA is TGTGCCAGCAGCTGGGTGGAGGGTAAAGCTTTCTTT. Its protein is CASSWVEGKAFF.

Here the CDR3 DNA reads TGTGCCACGACAGAAGTAGCTAACTATGGCTACACCTTC. Translating gives CATTEVANYGYTF. The chain is built from TRBV28 and TRBJ1-2; D is perhaps TRBD1 (5 bases). Germline V gene sequence: CDR1 MDHEN, CDR2 SYDVKM. Trimming cost V 10 bases and J 0 bases, with 12 bases left between them. There are 13 residues in the CDR3.

The J gene is TRBJ2-7, the V gene TRBV2, with 8 bases lining up with TRBD1. Germline V lookup: CDR1 SNHLY, CDR2 FYNNEI. With 10 bases clipped from V and 2 bases from J, the junction kept 7 bases outside the gene matches. The CDR3 length is 13 residues. The CDR3 region is CANLGQGPYEQYF. The CDR3 region has the DNA TGTGCCAACTTAGGACAGGGCCCCTACGAGCAGTACTTC.

V usage is TRBV27 and J usage is TRBJ1-2; 9 positions agree with TRBD1. There are 16 residues in the CDR3. Trimming at V came to 6 bases and at J to 7 bases, leaving 15 bases not matched to a gene. The germline gives CDR1 MNHEY, CDR2 SMNVEV (reference sequence). The CDR3 sequence is CASRATGTGRFFGYTF. The CDR3 DNA sequence: TGTGCCAGCAGAGCAACCGGGACAGGGCGGTTCTTTGGCTACACCTTC.

The CDR3 bases are TGCAGCGCACTCTCCAGGGGCCAGGGAGCTAACTATGGCTACACCTTC. The encoded protein is CSALSRGQGANYGYTF. This rearrangement joins TRBV29-1 to TRBJ1-2, with TRBD1 as a possible D gene (6 bases). The CDR3 sequence is 16 residues long. In germline, CDR1 is SQVTM, CDR2 ANQGSEA. V shed 7 bases and J shed 0 bases, with 21 bases lying between them.